Presented here are 9 T cell receptor beta chains from one specimen sequenced in a study of identical twins. TCRdb reprocessed the 5' RACE reads via MiXCR and lists one record per CDR3 protein. The table records about 700,000 distinct CDR3 sequences, around 8.3% of them present only once. The data were also submitted as part of a second study, on yellow fever vaccine responses in identical twins.

Sequencing input: PBMCs. These receptors were taken from a woman younger than 30 in good health.

On this clonotype itself: It is unclear where the CDR3 begins or ends on the DNA, so no DNA is shown, and the CDR3 is as TCRdb lists it. The V and J genes are TRBV7-5 and TRBJ1-2; TRBD1, the table's D call, was not compared with the DNA. TRBV7-5 is shown as a pseudogene. Both ends counted, the CDR3 spans 22 residues. CDR3 protein: CISVPEATRNDSLLPPNYGYTF.

This clonotype was seen a few times. CDR3 DNA sequence: TGTGCCAGCAGGCCCGGTGACAGCTCCTACAATGAGCAGTTCTTC. This encodes CASRPGDSSYNEQFF. This chain links TRBV9 with TRBJ2-1, with a weak D call TRBD1 (5 bases). Germline CDR1 is SGDLS and CDR2 is YYNGEE. Trimming took off 5 bases at V and 0 bases at J, with 12 bases between the two ends. This CDR3 contains 15 residues. Based on the CDR3 plus reference TRBV9 and TRBJ2-1, the full variable domain is DSGVTQTPKHLITATGQRVTLRCSPRSGDLSVYWYQQSLDQGLQFLIQYYNGEERAKGNILERFSAQQFPDLHSELNLSSLELGDSALYFCASRPGDSSYNEQFFGPGTRLTVL.

This chain joins TRBV7-6 and TRBJ2-7, with 9 bases fitting TRBD1. This CDR3 has 17 amino acids. Germline V lookup: CDR1 SGHVS, CDR2 FNYEAQ. Losses at the gene ends were 6 bases for V and 5 bases for J; bases not matched to a gene: 17. CDR3 sequence reads: CASSPSRSGTGIHEQYF. CDR3 in DNA: TGTGCCAGCAGTCCATCCCGAAGCGGGACAGGGATCCACGAGCAGTACTTC.

This clonotype has at least ten counts. The chain employs TRBV20-1 and TRBJ1-2, with D unclear. The CDR3 is 9 amino acids. Germline-derived CDR1 and CDR2 are DFQATT and SNEGSKA (reference sequence). V lost 3 bases and J lost 6, with 2 bases in between. CDR3 sequence: CSASNGYTF. CDR3 DNA: TGCAGTGCTAGCAATGGCTACACCTTC.

This clonotype came up many times. The chain joins TRBV5-1 to TRBJ2-4, with D possibly matching TRBD1 (7 bases). Germline V gene lookup returns CDR1 SGHRS and CDR2 YFSETQ. The V gene lost 3 bases and the J gene lost 7 bases, with 14 bases spanning the gap. The CDR3 runs 14 residues. CDR3 DNA sequence: TGCGCCAGCAGCTCAGGGGGACTCGGGAACATTCAGTACTTC. Amino acid sequence: CASSSGGLGNIQYF.

This clonotype was picked up a small number of times. The V and J genes are TRBV12-3 or TRBV12-4 and TRBJ1-1; D unclear. V lost 7 bases, J lost 5 bases, and 17 bases lay in between. The CDR3 extends over 14 amino acids. The CDR3 sequence is CASIETGVGTEAFF. The CDR3 DNA reads as TGTGCCAGCATTGAAACTGGAGTCGGGACTGAAGCTTTCTTT.

This clonotype was seen repeatedly, ten times or more. The junction departs from germline at one end; a sequencing error may be responsible. The rearrangement uses TRBV5-1 and TRBJ2-7; 9 nucleotides align to TRBD1. The CDR3 covers 13 residues. Germline values: CDR1 SGHRS, CDR2 YFSETQ. CDR3 in amino acids: CASSLGQGGEQYF. The CDR3 DNA sequence: TGTGCCAGCAGCTTGGGACAGGGAGGCGAGCAGTACTTC.

This clonotype was recorded a few times. The V and J genes are TRBV7-3 and TRBJ2-3; 9 bases fit TRBD2. V shed 2 bases and J 3 bases; nucleotides not matched to a gene: 3. CDR3 size: 15 residues. Looked up from germline, CDR1 is SGHTA and CDR2 is FQGTGA. The CDR3 is CASSLRGGATDTQYF. In nucleotides, the CDR3 is TGTGCCAGCAGCTTACGCGGGGGGGCAACAGATACGCAGTATTTT.

The CDR3 coding sequence is TGTGCCAGCAGCAATAGCGGGGCAGGTACAGATACGCAGTATTTT. It specifies CASSNSGAGTDTQYF. This chain uses TRBV5-5 with TRBJ2-3, with 8 bases fitting TRBD2. The length of the CDR3 is 15 residues. V was pared by 4 bases and J by 3 bases, with 7 bases of the junction left unmatched. CDR1 and CDR2 from the germline V gene are SGHKS and YYEKEE (reference sequence).